The 4 T cell receptor beta chains below all came from one sample that was sequenced in a study of cytomegalovirus exposure and HLA in healthy donors (dated by TCRdb to 2017 to 2019). The method behind the library was the immunoSEQ multiplex PCR assay. For the multiplex PCR, a mixture combining 60 forward primers for TCR Vbeta segments and 13 reverse primers for TCR Jbeta segments was used. TCRdb re-hosts the immuneACCESS table, in-frame sequences only. Its copies lack some clones; in the studies checked, an unresolved V gene accounts for under half of them, and the cause for the rest is not known. This sample gives tens of thousands of clones in total; around four fifths of them show up just once. Around 3.2% of the sample rests with the top ten. The sequenced sample was PBMCs. The receptors shown here come from a woman between 40 and 55 years old in good health and CMV-seronegative.

The chain joins TRBV10-3 to TRBJ1-2; D remains ambiguous. Germline V gene data show CDR1 as ENHRY and CDR2 as SYGVKD. This CDR3 comprises 14 residues. The V end was cut by 2 bases, the J end by 8 bases, with 15 bases between. CDR3 sequence reads: CAISEIRDTSGYTF. As DNA, the CDR3 is TGTGCCATCAGTGAGATAAGGGATACTAGCGGCTACACCTTC.

This clone was recorded a few times. The rearrangement links TRBV6-6 to TRBJ2-2, with TRBD1 matching 10 bases. CDR1 and CDR2 (germline): MNHNY, SVGAGI (reference sequence). The CDR3 loop spans 14 amino acids. V trimming: 7 bases; J trimming: 4 bases; junction bases outside the gene matches: 3. CDR3 in DNA: TGTGCCAGCACCAGACAGGGGGCCACCGGGGAGCTGTTTTTT. Translation: CASTRQGATGELFF.

V usage is TRBV2 and J usage is TRBJ1-1; 8 positions agree with TRBD1. The V gene's germline CDR1 is SNHLY and CDR2 FYNNEI. V was pared by 7 bases and J by 3 bases, with 10 bases of the junction left unmatched. The CDR3 is 15 residues long. The CDR3 loop reads CASIAGQGWDTEAFF. CDR3 bases: TGTGCCAGCATAGCCGGACAGGGCTGGGACACTGAAGCTTTCTTT.

This chain links TRBV29-1 with TRBJ2-3, with D maybe TRBD2 (7 bases). This CDR3 region has 14 residues. The V end was cut by 7 bases, the J end by 1 base, with 15 bases between. The germline V gene encodes CDR1 SQVTM and CDR2 ANQGSEA. This CDR3 is CSGGGGRGTDTQYF. The DNA of the CDR3 is TGCAGCGGGGGGGGCGGGAGAGGCACAGATACGCAGTATTTT.